The source of this T cell receptor (beta chain) is a study of blood T cell repertoires in COVID-19 (TCRdb year 2020). About the full investigation: The collaborator samples originated in the United States, Italy and Spain and spanned the acute and convalescent phases of COVID-19. The prospective study material was composed of cDNA or gDNA derived from T cells, B-cell-depleted T cells, or PBMCs. Deeply sampled blood TCRbeta repertoires from subjects exposed to, actively infected with, or recovered from COVID-19 were included in the dataset. The repertoires were released in a freely available public database intended as a resource for research on the immune response to SARS-CoV-2. Samples were obtained from the ongoing ImmuneRACE study (first 160 participants) and from 1,254 subjects provided by 6 global collaborators. A de-identified subject ID, COVID-19 status, age in years and sex were almost always included in the sample metadata. Where HLA class I and class II types were available, the types were taken from metadata supplied by the sample provider, not from assay-based typing. What the work shows at the level of the full study, not this receptor alone: The quantity of clinical and demographic metadata differed by source and by participant and was supplied without curation.

The immunoSEQ Assay, a bias-controlled multiplex PCR, was used to amplify TCRbeta CDR3 regions from genomic DNA. As for how the authors treated the data: Within the assay, amplification of reference gene primers was used to estimate how many nucleated cells each sample contained. Sequence reads were collapsed and filtered to measure the absolute abundance of every unique TCRbeta CDR3 rearrangement. For each sample, productive Simpson clonality was calculated as the square root of Simpson's diversity index over productive rearrangements. TCRdb carries this immuneACCESS record with in-frame sequences only. Its versions omit some clonotypes, under half of them owing to an unresolved V gene in the studies checked, with the rest unexplained. The V and J calls and the clone size are those of that table, but D and trimming were determined from the DNA. The sample table contains over 110,000 clones; only one count was recorded for around 90% of them. The ten largest account for 1.5% to 2% of the sample.

Each collaborating institution followed its own protocols to collect whole blood in K2EDTA tubes. For TCRbeta analysis, collaborators shipped samples as frozen whole blood, isolated PBMCs, or DNA extracted from either of those sample types. A note on this clone: Its antigen target is currently unknown. No base-level quality is on record; no much larger clone is a single base apart.

The receptor was derived from a man aged 70-80 years with acute or convalescent COVID-19. Sequenced: peripheral blood.

The sequence in DNA is TGTGCCAGCAGTTCGGGACAGACAACTAATGAAAAACTGTTTTTT. This yields the protein CASSSGQTTNEKLFF. The rearranged segments are TRBV28 and TRBJ1-4; 7 central nucleotides agree with TRBD1. Unmatched junction bases come to 2, with V trimmed by 4 bases and J by 0 bases. The CDR3 goes from the cysteine to the phenylalanine over 15 residues. Only the CDR3 portion is preserved as DNA: 45 bases, with reading frame beginning at the first base. CDR1 and CDR2 are read off the germline V gene as MDHEN and SYDVKM.